Presented here are 27 T cell receptor beta chains from one specimen sequenced in a study of T cell repertoires in cytomegalovirus infection. One entry per CDR3 protein results from TCRdb running MiXCR on the reads. The sample has around 440,000 distinct CDR3 sequences; roughly 12% are singletons. The sequenced sample consisted of PBMCs. All receptors derive from a human donor in good health (CMV status not recorded). Some clones in this sample may be carry-over from other donors' samples.

This clonotype was seen ten or more times. The rearrangement links TRBV19 to TRBJ2-7, with D perhaps matching TRBD1 (6 bases). The CDR3 is 13 residues long. The germline V gene has CDR1 LNHDA and CDR2 SQIVND (reference sequence). V was shortened by 5 bases and J by 0 bases, with 8 bases between the two germline ends. The CDR3 is CASSWGPSYEQYF. CDR3 in DNA: TGTGCCAGTAGTTGGGGGCCCTCCTACGAGCAGTACTTC.

This clonotype was detected many times. The gene calls are TRBV7-8 and TRBJ2-2; the D gene is possibly TRBD2 (7 bases). There are 16 residues in the CDR3. Trimming shortened V by 8 bases and J by 4 bases, and 20 bases separated the two germline ends. Germline V CDR1 and CDR2: SGHVS, FQNEAQ. The CDR3 DNA follows: TGTGCCAGCCTAGCAGTCGCGGGGGCTGGCACCGGGGAGCTGTTTTTT. Its protein is CASLAVAGAGTGELFF.

This clonotype was detected ten times or more. The chain uses TRBV7-9 and TRBJ1-1, with D possibly TRBD1 on 6 matching bases. CDR1 and CDR2 (germline): SEHNR, FQNEAQ (reference sequence). The CDR3 totals 17 residues. Trimming took off 5 bases at V and 1 base at J, with 20 bases between the two ends. CDR3 DNA sequence: TGTGCCAGCAGCCGGGGGTACACGGGGGGCGAGAACACTGAAGCTTTCTTT. This sequence encodes CASSRGYTGGENTEAFF.

In this sample, this clonotype turned up many times. The rearrangement links TRBV11-2 to TRBJ1-3; tentatively, D is TRBD1 (6 bases). CDR3 length equals 17 residues. Germline loops: CDR1 SGHAT, CDR2 FQNNGV. The V end lost 3 bases, the J end lost 1 base, and 16 bases lay between the germline ends. The CDR3 loop reads CASSLAPRGRSGNTIYF. The CDR3 region has the DNA TGTGCCAGCAGCTTGGCCCCCAGGGGTCGATCTGGAAACACCATATATTTT.

This clonotype was observed at least ten times. The V call is TRBV7-9, the J call TRBJ2-3; tentatively, D is TRBD1 (5 bases). V was clipped by 5 bases and J by 4 bases, with 16 bases between them. This CDR3 has 15 amino acids. CDR1 is SEHNR, CDR2 FQNEAQ, per germline (reference sequence). The CDR3 DNA is TGTGCCAGCAGCCTAATGGGGATGGGGCCAGATACGCAGTATTTT. Its protein is CASSLMGMGPDTQYF.

This clonotype was detected ten times or more. The rearrangement joins TRBV7-2 to TRBJ1-2, with D tentatively TRBD1 (5 bases). CDR3 size: 12 residues. Germline assignment: CDR1 SGHTA and CDR2 FQGNSA. The V and J ends lost 5 bases and 8 bases respectively, with 12 bases between them. CDR3: CASSPPQGGYTF. CDR3 nucleotide sequence: TGTGCCAGCAGCCCCCCCCAGGGAGGCTACACCTTC. Full variable domain (missing parts from reference TRBV7-2 and TRBJ1-2): GAGVSQSPSNKVTEKGKDVELRCDPISGHTALYWYRQSLGQGLEFLIYFQGNSAPDKSGLPSDRFSAERTGGSVSTLTIQRTQQEDSAVYLCASSPPQGGYTFGSGTRLTVV.

The rearrangement links TRBV7-3 to TRBJ2-1; 11 positions match TRBD2. V trimming: 1 base; J trimming: 4 bases; junction bases outside the gene matches: 6. CDR3 length: 17 amino acids. Germline assignment: CDR1 SGHTA and CDR2 FQGTGA. The CDR3 region has the DNA TGTGCCAGCAGCTTAAAGGGTGGACTAGCGGGTTACAATGAGCAGTTCTTC. Its protein is CASSLKGGLAGYNEQFF.

The gene calls are TRBV12-3 or TRBV12-4 and TRBJ1-5, with D tentatively TRBD1 (5 bases). The length of the CDR3 is 15 residues. V was pared by 4 bases and J by 3 bases, with 13 bases between. As DNA, the CDR3 is TGTGCCAGCAGTTCCCAGCAGGGCTACAATCAGCCCCAGCATTTT. Protein sequence: CASSSQQGYNQPQHF.

This clonotype was observed at least ten times. V is TRBV7-2 and J is TRBJ2-2; 14 nucleotides match TRBD2. The CDR3 loop spans 17 amino acids. J lost 7 bases, V lost 4 bases, and 8 bases had no gene match. Germline assignment: CDR1 SGHTA and CDR2 FQGNSA. CDR3 loop: CASSYLGLAGANGELFF. CDR3 nucleotides: TGTGCCAGCAGCTATCTGGGACTAGCGGGAGCGAACGGGGAGCTGTTTTTT.

This clonotype was seen at least ten times. CDR3 residues: CSVVGQGSGNTIYF. CDR3 DNA sequence: TGCAGCGTTGTAGGACAGGGTTCTGGAAACACCATATATTTT. The J gene is TRBJ1-3, the V gene TRBV29-1; 8 bases are a match to TRBD1. J was trimmed by 1 base and V by 4 bases; bases with no gene match: 3. This CDR3 contains 14 residues. Per germline, CDR1 SQVTM and CDR2 ANQGSEA. Supplemented by reference TRBV29-1 and TRBJ1-3, the full variable domain reads SAVISQKPSRDICQRGTSLTIQCQVDSQVTMMFWYRQQPGQSLTLIATANQGSEATYESGFVIDKFPISRPNLTFSTLTVSNMSPEDSSIYLCSVVGQGSGNTIYFGEGSWLTVV.

The chain links TRBV18 to TRBJ2-5; TRBD1 agrees at 8 bases. The CDR3 covers 14 residues. CDR1 is KGHSH, CDR2 LQKENI, per germline. With V trimmed by 3 bases and J by 4 bases, 4 bases remained unmatched. The CDR3: CASSPDRGGETQYF. The CDR3 DNA is TGTGCCAGCTCACCCGACAGGGGCGGAGAGACCCAGTACTTC.

A note on this clonotype: Since a much larger clone is just one base distant, this may be a read error. The chain couples TRBV27 to TRBJ2-6; no definite D call. CDR1 and CDR2 from the germline V gene are MNHEY and SMNVEV (reference sequence). The CDR3 runs 16 residues. The V and J ends lost 1 base and 4 bases respectively, with 11 bases between them. The CDR3 is CASSLFSGPGANVLTF. The CDR3 nucleotides read TGTGCCAGCAGTTTATTTTCCGGGCCCGGGGCCAACGTCCTGACTTTC.

In this sample, this clonotype turned up a few times. The chain joins TRBV20-1 to TRBJ2-3; TRBD1 aligns across 7 bases. Per germline, CDR1 DFQATT and CDR2 SNEGSKA (reference sequence). Losses at the gene ends were 4 bases for V and 3 bases for J; bases not matched to a gene: 4. CDR3 length equals 13 residues. The CDR3 loop reads CSAIPGGTDTQYF. In nucleotides, the CDR3 is TGCAGTGCTATTCCAGGGGGTACAGATACGCAGTATTTT.

This chain uses TRBV28 with TRBJ2-3; D may be TRBD1 (5 bases). CDR1 is MDHEN and CDR2 is SYDVKM in the germline V gene. This CDR3 is 17 amino acids long. V lost 4 bases, J lost 4 bases, and 21 bases lay in between. In nucleotides, the CDR3 is TGTGCCAGCAGTTCCCCCTTCAGGGTAGATGGTTCAGATACGCAGTATTTT. Translating it yields CASSSPFRVDGSDTQYF.

In this sample, this clonotype turned up many times. The rearrangement joins TRBV6-1 to TRBJ1-4; D is uncertain. This CDR3 spans 14 amino acids. V lost 5 bases and J 5 bases, leaving 12 bases between the germline ends. The V gene's germline CDR1 is MNHNS and CDR2 SASEGT. The CDR3 spells CASSRDPGNEKLFF. The CDR3, as DNA: TGTGCCAGCAGTCGAGACCCGGGGAATGAAAAACTGTTTTTT.

This clonotype has a handful of counts. This chain links TRBV24-1 with TRBJ2-1; TRBD2 aligns across 13 bases. The germline V gene has CDR1 KGHDR and CDR2 SFDVKD. Trimming removed 4 bases from V and 6 bases from J; junction bases left unmatched: 5. The CDR3 runs 16 residues. The CDR3 protein is CATSEFGTSGTNEQFF. The CDR3, as DNA: TGTGCCACCAGTGAATTCGGGACTAGCGGGACCAATGAGCAGTTCTTC.

This clonotype was seen ten or more times. The chain employs TRBV20-1 and TRBJ2-5, with D unclear. Germline CDR1 is DFQATT and CDR2 is SNEGSKA (reference sequence). The CDR3 contains 13 residues. Trimming stripped 0 bases from V and 1 base from J, with 6 bases between. For the CDR3, the DNA is TGCAGTGCTAGAGACGCGAGCCAAGAGACCCAGTACTTC. It is translated as CSARDASQETQYF.

This clonotype came up a few times. V gene TRBV12-3 or TRBV12-4 combines with J gene TRBJ1-3; D not certain. The CDR3 loop spans 12 amino acids. V lost 5 bases and J lost 10, with 12 bases in between. CDR3 DNA: TGTGCCAGCAGTCTTCGGGGAGGGACCATATATTTT. Its protein product is CASSLRGGTIYF.

This clonotype was recorded many times. This rearrangement joins TRBV6-1 to TRBJ2-7; 8 bases match TRBD1. Looked up from germline, CDR1 is MNHNS and CDR2 is SASEGT. The trim removed 5 bases at V and 3 bases at J, leaving 3 bases unmatched. CDR3 size: 13 residues. CDR3 nucleotide sequence: TGTGCCAGCAGTAACGACAGGGGCTACGAGCAGTACTTC. Its translation: CASSNDRGYEQYF.

The rearrangement links TRBV10-3 to TRBJ2-1; D is unresolved. The length of the CDR3 is 16 residues. Germline values: CDR1 ENHRY, CDR2 SYGVKD. Trimming pared 2 bases from V and 4 bases from J, leaving 15 bases between. CDR3 loop: CAISETSLPGYNEQFF. Written as DNA, the CDR3 is TGTGCCATCAGTGAGACATCCCTGCCGGGTTACAATGAGCAGTTCTTC.

For this clonotype: A much larger clone differs by one base, so this may be a read error. Here the CDR3 DNA reads TGTGCCGTGTGCCGGTCCGGTGCAACTAATGAAAAACTGTTTTTT. Translating it yields CAVCRSGATNEKLFF. The V call is TRBV28, the J call TRBJ1-4; D call uncertain. Germline lookup yields CDR1 MDHEN and CDR2 SYDVKM. The CDR3 has 15 amino acids. Between the trimmed V and J ends, which lost 11 bases and 0 bases, there was a span of 16 bases.

This clonotype was seen at least ten times. V usage is TRBV11-1 and J usage is TRBJ2-3; 7 positions agree with TRBD1. This CDR3 is built from 16 residues. With V trimmed by 5 bases and J by 2 bases, 10 bases remained unmatched. Germline V gene sequence: CDR1 SGHAT, CDR2 FQDESV (reference sequence). The CDR3, as DNA: TGTGCCAGCAGCCCGACAGGGACAGAGATCACAGATACGCAGTATTTT. Translating gives CASSPTGTEITDTQYF.

This clonotype was detected only a few times. The CDR3 here is CASSPSRGTGETQYF. The DNA of the CDR3 is TGTGCCAGCAGCCCGTCTCGGGGGACGGGGGAGACCCAGTACTTC. This chain joins TRBV13 and TRBJ2-5; possible D gene TRBD2, 6 bases. Trimming cost V 5 bases and J 5 bases, with 18 bases left between them. The CDR3 consists of 15 residues. Germline CDR1 PRHDT, CDR2 FYEKMQ (reference sequence).

The chain has TRBV29-1 and TRBJ2-2, with D tentatively TRBD1 or TRBD2 (5 bases each). Germline CDR1 SQVTM, CDR2 ANQGSEA. The V and J ends lost 4 bases and 1 base respectively, with 7 bases between them. The CDR3 contains 13 residues. The CDR3 sequence: CSVGGKNTGELFF. In nucleotides, the CDR3 is TGCAGCGTTGGGGGGAAGAACACCGGGGAGCTGTTTTTT.

This clonotype was counted ten times or more. This chain links TRBV11-3 with TRBJ1-1; weak D call: TRBD1 (6 bases). The CDR3 length is 16 residues. V lost 5 bases to trimming and J lost 3 bases, with 19 bases between them. Germline V CDR1 and CDR2: SGHNT, YENEEA. DNA for the CDR3: TGTGCCAGCAGCCCGGGGGGGGGCAGGGACGACACTGAAGCTTTCTTT. Its protein product is CASSPGGGRDDTEAFF.

This clonotype occurred many times. This chain joins TRBV27 and TRBJ2-1; tentatively, D is TRBD1 (6 bases). The CDR3 sequence is 14 residues long. V was pared by 8 bases and J by 6 bases, with 17 bases between. Germline V gene sequence: CDR1 MNHEY, CDR2 SMNVEV (reference sequence). CDR3 amino acids: CASAPPQGSNEQFF. CDR3 sequence (DNA): TGTGCCAGCGCCCCACCACAGGGTAGCAATGAGCAGTTCTTC.

In this sample, this clonotype is medium-sized. The chain couples TRBV15 to TRBJ1-4; 8 bases map to TRBD1. The V segment lost 8 bases and the J segment 8 bases; nucleotides outside the gene matches: 7. CDR1 and CDR2 (germline): LNHNV, YYDKDF (reference sequence). The CDR3 extends over 13 amino acids. CDR3 in DNA: TGTGCCACCCTCGACAGGGGACAAGAAAAACTGTTTTTT. This translates into CATLDRGQEKLFF.